This T cell receptor (beta chain) was sequenced in a study of cytomegalovirus exposure and HLA in healthy donors. The wider study: Of about 390 genotyped donors, 80% to 85% grouped in the Caucasian-associated ancestry cluster. Notes on the study in general: In a later analysis, most CMV-associated TCR beta chains appeared HLA-restricted. Using a false discovery rate of 0.05, a later analysis showed that 15,000 to 20,000 TCR beta sequences were associated with HLA alleles.

At the time of sampling, donors were nominally healthy, though unrecorded immune exposures were likely. 60 Vbeta and 13 Jbeta primers were used in PCR. Sequenced by immunoSEQ multiplex PCR; TCRdb stores in-frame clones only, minus some. In all, the sample yields about 35,000 clones. Turning to this clone: Its antigen is not identified.

Per the germline V gene, CDR1 is MNHEY and CDR2 is SMNVEV (reference sequence). The junction had 7 bases not matched to a gene; V was cut back by 3 bases and J by 5 bases. The CDR3 consists of 15 residues. V usage is TRBV27 and J usage is TRBJ2-7; 10 nucleotides match TRBD1. Sequencing was carried out using PBMCs. The clonotype comes from a middle-aged man in good health and CMV-seronegative. The CDR3 DNA is TGTGCCAGCAGTTTCCCGGGACAGGGGTCGAACGAGCAGTACTTC. Its protein product is CASSFPGQGSNEQYF.